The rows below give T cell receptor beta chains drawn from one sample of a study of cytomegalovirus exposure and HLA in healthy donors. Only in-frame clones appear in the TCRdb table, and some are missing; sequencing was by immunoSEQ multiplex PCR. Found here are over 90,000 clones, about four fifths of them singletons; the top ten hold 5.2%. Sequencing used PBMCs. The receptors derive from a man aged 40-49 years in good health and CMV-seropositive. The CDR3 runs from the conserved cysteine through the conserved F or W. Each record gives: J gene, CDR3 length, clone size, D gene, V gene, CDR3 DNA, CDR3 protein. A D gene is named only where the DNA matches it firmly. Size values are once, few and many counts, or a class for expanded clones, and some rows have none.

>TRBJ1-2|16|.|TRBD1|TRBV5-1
TGCGCCAGCAGCTGGGGGGACAGTTTTACTAACTATGGCTACACCTTC
CASSWGDSFTNYGYTF
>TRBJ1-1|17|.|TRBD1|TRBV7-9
TGTGCCAGCAGCTTACCCAGGGCAGGGGGGATGAACACTGAAGCTTTCTTT
CASSLPRAGGMNTEAFF
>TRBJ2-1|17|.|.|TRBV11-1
TGTGCCAGCAGCTTAGCGACAATGGGGGCTGGAAGCGATGAGCAGTTCTTC
CASSLATMGAGSDEQFF
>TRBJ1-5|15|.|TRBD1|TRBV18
TGTGCCAGCTCACCATCGGGACAGGGCAATCAGCCCCAGCATTTT
CASSPSGQGNQPQHF
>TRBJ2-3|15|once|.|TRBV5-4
TGTGCCAGCAGCTTGGGTAGCTATGGCACAGATACGCAGTATTTT
CASSLGSYGTDTQYF
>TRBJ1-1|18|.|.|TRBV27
TGTGCCAGCAGTTTACTCCCCCTCGAGACACATATGAACACTGAAGCTTTCTTT
CASSLLPLETHMNTEAFF
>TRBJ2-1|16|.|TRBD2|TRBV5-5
TGTGCCAGCAGCCGGCGGCCAACCGGGGGGGTAAATGAGCAGTTCTTC
CASSRRPTGGVNEQFF
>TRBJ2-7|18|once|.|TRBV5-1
TGCGCCAGCAGCCCCGGGACAGGGCCGACTAGCGGACCTTACGAGCAGTACTTC
CASSPGTGPTSGPYEQYF
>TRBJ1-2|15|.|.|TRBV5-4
TGTGCCAGCAGCCAGGACTCCCACTTCTATGGTGGCTACACCTTC
CASSQDSHFYGGYTF
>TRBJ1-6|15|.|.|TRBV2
TGTGCCAGCAGTGTAGGTGGACACGGCAATTCACCCCTCCACTTT
CASSVGGHGNSPLHF
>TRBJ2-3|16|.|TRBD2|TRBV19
TGTGCCAGTAGTTCAAGACTAGCGGGGGGCACAGATACGCAGTATTTT
CASSSRLAGGTDTQYF
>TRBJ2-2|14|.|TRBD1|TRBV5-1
TGCGCCAGCAGCCTGGGACAGGCTGGCGGGGAGCTGTTTTTT
CASSLGQAGGELFF
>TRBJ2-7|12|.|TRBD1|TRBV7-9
TGTTCCAGCAGCTCCGACAGGGCAGGGCAGTACTTC
CSSSSDRAGQYF
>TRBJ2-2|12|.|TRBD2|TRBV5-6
TGTGCCGGCGGGGGGCCGGGCGGGGAGCTGTTTTTT
CAGGGPGGELFF
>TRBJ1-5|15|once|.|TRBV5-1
TGCGCCAGCAGGGGAACGGGGAATAGCAATCAGCCCCAGCATTTT
CASRGTGNSNQPQHF
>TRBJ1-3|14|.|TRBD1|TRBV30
TGTGCCTGGAGCCGCCGGGACAGTGGAAACACCATATATTTT
CAWSRRDSGNTIYF
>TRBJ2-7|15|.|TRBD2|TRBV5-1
TGCGCCAGCAGCCTGGTCTCTAGCGGGACTTACGAGCAGTACTTC
CASSLVSSGTYEQYF
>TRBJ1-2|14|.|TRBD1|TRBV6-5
TGTGCCAGCAGTTCCGACAGGGGACCCTATGGCTACACCTTC
CASSSDRGPYGYTF
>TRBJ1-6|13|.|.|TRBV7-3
TGTGCCAGCAGCTTATCCCGGGAATCACCCCTCCACTTT
CASSLSRESPLHF
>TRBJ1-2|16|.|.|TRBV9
TGTGCCAGCAGCGTAAGATCGAGGGTTAGGCCGGGTGGCTACACCTTC
CASSVRSRVRPGGYTF
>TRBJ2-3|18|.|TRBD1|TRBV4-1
TGCGCCAGCACCGCAAGTATGGGGGGGACAGGGGGCGCAGATACGCAGTATTTT
CASTASMGGTGGADTQYF
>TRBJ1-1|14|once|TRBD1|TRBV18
TGTGCCAGCTCACAAACAGGGGAAAACACTGAAGCTTTCTTT
CASSQTGENTEAFF
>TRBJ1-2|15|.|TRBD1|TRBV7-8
TGTGCCAGCAGCAAGGGACAGGGAGGGATCTATGGCTACACCTTC
CASSKGQGGIYGYTF
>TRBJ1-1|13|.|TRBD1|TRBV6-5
TGTGCCAGCAGTTACTCCGGGACAGGTGAAGCTTTCTTT
CASSYSGTGEAFF
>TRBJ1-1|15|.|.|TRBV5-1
TGCGCCAGCAGCTTGGGCGCAGGGCGGGGTACTGAAGCTTTCTTT
CASSLGAGRGTEAFF
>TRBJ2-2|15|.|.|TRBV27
TGTGCCAGCAGTTTACTGGGGGCCGGTTCCGGGGAGCTGTTTTTT
CASSLLGAGSGELFF
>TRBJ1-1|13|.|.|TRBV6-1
TGTGCCAGCATTCTGAGTTTGAACACTGAAGCTTTCTTT
CASILSLNTEAFF
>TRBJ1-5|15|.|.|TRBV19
TGTGCCAGTAGTATGAGCGGGCAGTATAATCAGCCCCAGCATTTT
CASSMSGQYNQPQHF
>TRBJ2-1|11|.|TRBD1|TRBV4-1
TGCGCCAGCAGCCAGGGACAGGAGCAGTTCTTC
CASSQGQEQFF
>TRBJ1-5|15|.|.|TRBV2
TGTGCCAGCAGGATCCCCGGGTCTCAGAACCAGCCCCAGCATTTT
CASRIPGSQNQPQHF
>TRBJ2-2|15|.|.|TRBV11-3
TGTGCCAGCAGCTTAGGTTGGGGGGATACCGGGGAGCTGTTTTTT
CASSLGWGDTGELFF
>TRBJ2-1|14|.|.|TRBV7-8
TGTGCCAGCAGCTCGAGACTACTTTACAATGAGCAGTTCTTC
CASSSRLLYNEQFF
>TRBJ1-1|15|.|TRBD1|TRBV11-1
TGTGCCAGCAGGGGGACAGAGAAGTTGAACACTGAAGCTTTCTTT
CASRGTEKLNTEAFF
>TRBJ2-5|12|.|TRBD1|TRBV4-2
TGTGCCAGCAGTATCCCGGACAGGGTTCAGTACTTC
CASSIPDRVQYF
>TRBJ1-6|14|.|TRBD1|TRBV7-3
TGTGCCAGCAGCCTGGACAGGCTTGATTCACCCCTCCACTTT
CASSLDRLDSPLHF
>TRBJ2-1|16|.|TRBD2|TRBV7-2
TGTGCCAGCAGCTCGTCCGGGACTAGCGGGGGGACTGAGCAGTTCTTC
CASSSSGTSGGTEQFF
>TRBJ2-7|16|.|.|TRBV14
TGTGCCAGCAGAAGTGGGTCGGGGACATCTTCTCCGAGGGCGTACTTC
CASRSGSGTSSPRAYF
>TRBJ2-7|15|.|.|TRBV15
TGTGCCACCAGCAGAGACGGAGCTGCTACCGGGGAGCAGTACTTC
CATSRDGAATGEQYF
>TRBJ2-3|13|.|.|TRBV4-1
TGCGCCAGCAGCCAAGATCAGGGAGATACGCAGTATTTT
CASSQDQGDTQYF
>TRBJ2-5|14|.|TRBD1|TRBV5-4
TGTGCCAGCGGGTGGACAGGGGGTCGGGAGACCCAGTACTTC
CASGWTGGRETQYF
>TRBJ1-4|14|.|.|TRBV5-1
TGCGCCAGCAGCTTGGGGTCAGGGGAGGAAAAACTGTTTTTT
CASSLGSGEEKLFF
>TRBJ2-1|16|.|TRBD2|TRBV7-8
TGTGCCAGCAGCTTAGCGCCTAGCGGGGGCTACAATGAGCAGTTCTTC
CASSLAPSGGYNEQFF
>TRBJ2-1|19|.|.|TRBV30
TGTGCCTGGAGTGTCATGAGACTAACTGTCCCGAGCTCCTACAATGAGCAGTTCTTC
CAWSVMRLTVPSSYNEQFF
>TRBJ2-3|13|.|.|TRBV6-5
TGTGCCAGCAGCCGGAGGGGATCAGATACGCAGTATTTT
CASSRRGSDTQYF
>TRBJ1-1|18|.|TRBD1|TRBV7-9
TGTGCCAGCAGCTCGCGGGACAGGCCGAATGTGCGGAACACTGAAGCTTTCTTT
CASSSRDRPNVRNTEAFF
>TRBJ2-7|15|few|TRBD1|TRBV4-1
TGCGCCAGCAGCCGATCTAGGACAGGGATCTACGAGCAGTACTTC
CASSRSRTGIYEQYF
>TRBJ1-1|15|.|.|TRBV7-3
TGTGCCAGCAGCTTAGTGTCAGGAGGTACCACTGAAGCTTTCTTT
CASSLVSGGTTEAFF
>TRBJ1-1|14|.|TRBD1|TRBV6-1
TGTGCCAGCAGCCAGATCGACAGGGCTACTGATGCTTTCTTT
CASSQIDRATDAFF
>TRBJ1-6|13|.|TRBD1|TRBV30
TGTGCCTGGGACAGGGGCGCAAATTCACCCCTCCACTTT
CAWDRGANSPLHF
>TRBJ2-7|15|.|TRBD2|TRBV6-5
TGTGCCAGCAGTTTAGCGGCTAGCGGCGCCTACGAGCAGTACTTC
CASSLAASGAYEQYF
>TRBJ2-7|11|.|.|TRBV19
TGTGCCAGTAGTATAGGTTACGAGCAGTACTTC
CASSIGYEQYF
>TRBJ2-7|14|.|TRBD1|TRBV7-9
TGTGCCAGCAGCGTCGGACAGGCTCCCTACGAGCAGTACTTC
CASSVGQAPYEQYF
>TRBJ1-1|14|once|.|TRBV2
TGTGCCAGCAGTGGGGCAGGTACGGGGACTGAAGCTTTCTTT
CASSGAGTGTEAFF